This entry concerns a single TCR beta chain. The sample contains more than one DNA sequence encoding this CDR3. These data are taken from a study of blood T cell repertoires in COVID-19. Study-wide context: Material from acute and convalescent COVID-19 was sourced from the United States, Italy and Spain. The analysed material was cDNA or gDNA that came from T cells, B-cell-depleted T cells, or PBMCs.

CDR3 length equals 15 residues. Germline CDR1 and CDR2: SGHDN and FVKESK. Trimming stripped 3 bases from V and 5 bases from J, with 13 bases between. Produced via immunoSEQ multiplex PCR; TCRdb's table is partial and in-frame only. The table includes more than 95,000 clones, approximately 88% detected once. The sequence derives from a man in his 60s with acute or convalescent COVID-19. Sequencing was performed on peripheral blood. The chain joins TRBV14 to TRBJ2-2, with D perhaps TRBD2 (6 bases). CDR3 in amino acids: CASSQRQGGTGELFF. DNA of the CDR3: TGTGCCAGCAGCCAGCGGCAGGGAGGAACCGGGGAGCTGTTTTTT.